These 25 T cell receptor beta chains originate from one sample sequenced in a study of T cells in Graves' hyperthyroidism and ophthalmopathy. The investigators amplified TCR beta CDR3 regions from RNA transcripts. First-round RT-PCR of the TCR CDR3 relied on the HTBI primer set. TCRdb analysed the multiplex PCR reads with MiXCR anew, one entry per CDR3 protein. Here the sample spans 600,000 to 900,000 distinct CDR3 sequences, 16% being singletons. Sequenced input: blood. Every receptor here comes from a man aged 18 to 35 with Graves' hyperthyroidism.

There are a few counts of this clonotype. This chain links TRBV25-1 with TRBJ2-3; 9 nucleotides line up with TRBD2. Germline CDR1 MGHDK, CDR2 SYGVNS. V lost 2 bases and J lost 3; bases outside the gene matches: 9. The CDR3 spans 17 residues. CDR3: CASSEGYLAGATDTQYF. CDR3 nucleotides: TGTGCCAGCAGTGAAGGTTATTTAGCGGGAGCGACAGATACGCAGTATTTT.

This sequence joins TRBV9 and TRBJ1-1, with D possibly being TRBD1 (5 bases). CDR1 and CDR2 from the germline V gene are SGDLS and YYNGEE. Trimming took off 4 bases at V and 0 bases at J, with 16 bases between the two ends. The CDR3 is 16 amino acids. CDR3 sequence: CASSLERQNMNTEAFF. CDR3 nucleotide sequence: TGTGCCAGCAGCTTGGAAAGACAGAACATGAACACTGAAGCTTTCTTT. Full variable domain (remainder filled in from reference TRBV9 and TRBJ1-1): DSGVTQTPKHLITATGQRVTLRCSPRSGDLSVYWYQQSLDQGLQFLIQYYNGEERAKGNILERFSAQQFPDLHSELNLSSLELGDSALYFCASSLERQNMNTEAFFGQGTRLTVV.

This clonotype was observed at least ten times. V gene TRBV24-1 combines with J gene TRBJ2-3; 7 bases line up with TRBD1. The V segment lost 5 bases and the J segment 2 bases; nucleotides outside the gene matches: 9. The CDR3 is made up of 16 amino acids. Germline V gene lookup returns CDR1 KGHDR and CDR2 SFDVKD. CDR3 amino acids: CATSVSQGSDTDTQYF. In nucleotides, the CDR3 is TGTGCCACCAGTGTCTCACAGGGGTCGGACACAGATACGCAGTATTTT.

This rearrangement joins TRBV30 to TRBJ2-1; D not certain. CDR3 size: 13 residues. V lost 3 bases and J lost 4, with 10 bases in between. In germline, CDR1 is GTSNPN, CDR2 SVGIG (reference sequence). The CDR3 nucleotides read TGTGCCTGGAGCCCCCGTGAATACAATGAGCAGTTCTTC. Its translation is CAWSPREYNEQFF.

V gene TRBV10-3 combines with J gene TRBJ1-1; TRBD1 matches at 8 bases. Germline assignment: CDR1 ENHRY and CDR2 SYGVKD. J was trimmed by 5 bases and V by 2 bases; bases with no gene match: 10. The CDR3 length is 16 residues. The CDR3 DNA sequence: TGTGCCATCAGTGAGAGGAAGACAGGGGTGTTGACTGAAGCTTTCTTT. This sequence encodes CAISERKTGVLTEAFF.

This clonotype occurred a few times. The chain joins TRBV12-3 or TRBV12-4 to TRBJ2-1; D possibly corresponds to TRBD2 (6 bases). Between the trimmed V and J ends, which lost 6 bases and 7 bases, there was a span of 19 bases. CDR3 size: 15 residues. The CDR3 nucleotides are TGTGCCAGCAGCCTTGGGGGGAGAATTTATAATGAGCAGTTCTTC. As protein: CASSLGGRIYNEQFF.

This clonotype was seen repeatedly, ten times or more. The chain has TRBV11-2 and TRBJ2-3; D possibly corresponds to TRBD2 (5 bases). This CDR3 contains 13 residues. V was shortened by 4 bases and J by 4 bases, with 9 bases between the two germline ends. Germline CDR1 reads SGHAT; CDR2 reads FQNNGV. For the CDR3, the DNA is TGTGCCAGCAGCTCACTAGATGCAGATACGCAGTATTTT. Protein sequence: CASSSLDADTQYF.

The genes are TRBV29-1 and TRBJ1-1, with TRBD1 matching 8 bases. Germline V CDR1 and CDR2: SQVTM, ANQGSEA. This CDR3 is 15 amino acids long. J gave up 0 bases and V 2 bases, and 5 bases lay outside the gene matches. As DNA, the CDR3 is TGCAGCGTTGAACCACTGGGACAGGTGAACACTGAAGCTTTCTTT. Translated, it gives CSVEPLGQVNTEAFF.

This clonotype was detected only a few times. V and J are TRBV7-9 and TRBJ2-7; weak D call: TRBD1 (5 bases). V was shortened by 2 bases and J by 3 bases, with 14 bases between the two germline ends. This CDR3 comprises 15 residues. Germline CDR1 and CDR2: SEHNR and FQNEAQ (reference sequence). The CDR3 here is CASSLRVGELYEQYF. CDR3 in DNA: TGTGCCAGCAGCTTAAGAGTAGGGGAACTCTACGAGCAGTACTTC.

This clonotype was detected only a few times. The J gene is TRBJ2-7, the V gene TRBV5-1, with 8 nucleotides matching TRBD2. The ends lost 2 bases at V and 4 bases at J; junction bases unmatched: 5. CDR3 size: 14 residues. Germline CDR1 and CDR2: SGHRS and YFSETQ. The CDR3 loop reads CASSFQTSDYEQYF. In DNA form, the CDR3 reads TGCGCCAGCAGCTTTCAGACTAGCGATTACGAGCAGTACTTC. Looking up the rest from reference TRBV5-1 and TRBJ2-7 gives the full variable domain: KAGVTQTPRYLIKTRGQQVTLSCSPISGHRSVSWYQQTPGQGLQFLFEYFSETQRNKGNFPGRFSGRQFSNSRSEMNVSTLELGDSALYLCASSFQTSDYEQYFGPGTRLTVT.

This chain links TRBV7-2 with TRBJ1-2, with D uncertain. Trimming shortened V by 3 bases and J by 4 bases, and 9 bases separated the two germline ends. The CDR3 length is 13 residues. Germline lookup yields CDR1 SGHTA and CDR2 FQGNSA. The DNA for the CDR3 is TGTGCCAGCAGCTTCTCCAGCTTCTATGGCTACACCTTC. Amino acid sequence: CASSFSSFYGYTF.

This chain joins TRBV11-2 and TRBJ2-7; D is perhaps TRBD2 (6 bases). V lost 5 bases and J 0 bases, leaving 20 bases between the germline ends. Germline CDR1 is SGHAT and CDR2 is FQNNGV. CDR3 length: 17 residues. DNA for the CDR3: TGTGCCAGCAGCCCCCTAGGGAGGACCGACAGCTCCTACGAGCAGTACTTC. It yields the protein CASSPLGRTDSSYEQYF.

About this clonotype: At one boundary the junction diverges from the germline segment, which might be a read error. V usage is TRBV2 and J usage is TRBJ1-1, with TRBD1 identical over 9 bases. The length of the CDR3 is 14 residues. Germline CDR1 reads SNHLY; CDR2 reads FYNNEI. CDR3 coding DNA: TGTGCCGGCAGTTCGACAGGGGGAGGCCCTGAAGCTTTCTTT. Encoded protein: CAGSSTGGGPEAFF.

This clonotype was seen many times. CDR3 sequence reads: CASSEGTSGFEQYF. In nucleotides, the CDR3 is TGTGCCAGCAGTGAAGGGACTAGCGGGTTTGAGCAGTACTTC. The rearrangement links TRBV2 to TRBJ2-7; 11 bases fit TRBD2. CDR1 SNHLY and CDR2 FYNNEI come from the germline V gene. The V segment lost 1 base and the J segment 7 bases; nucleotides outside the gene matches: 3. This CDR3 is built from 14 residues.

This clonotype was observed many times. The junction departs from germline at one end; a sequencing error may be responsible. V is TRBV28 and J is TRBJ2-5; 15 bases are a match to TRBD2. This CDR3 has 17 amino acids. The germline V gene has CDR1 MDHEN and CDR2 SYDVKM. The CDR3 region is CASSLPGLAGGQEAQYF. The CDR3 DNA follows: TGTGCCAGCAGTTTACCAGGACTAGCGGGAGGGCAAGAGGCCCAGTACTTC. Using reference TRBV28 and TRBJ2-5 for the parts outside the CDR3, the full variable domain is DVKVTQSSRYLVKRTGEKVFLECVQDMDHENMFWYRQDPGLGLRLIYFSYDVKMKEKGDIPEGYSVSREKKERFSLILESASTNQTSMYLCASSLPGLAGGQEAQYFGPGTRLLVL.

The CDR3 region has the DNA TGCAGCGTGAACTGGGGGCCGGGCAATCAGCCCCAGCATTTT. Protein sequence: CSVNWGPGNQPQHF. The V and J genes are TRBV29-1 and TRBJ1-5; D might be TRBD1 (6 bases). The CDR3 loop spans 14 amino acids. Trimming removed 6 bases from V and 2 bases from J, with 14 bases in between. Germline CDR1 and CDR2: SQVTM and ANQGSEA.

The chain is built from TRBV7-3 and TRBJ2-5; 12 bases line up with TRBD1. The germline V gene encodes CDR1 SGHTA and CDR2 FQGTGA. This CDR3 comprises 15 residues. Trimming took 5 bases from V and 5 from J; bases not matched to a gene: 6. For the CDR3, the DNA is TGTGCCAGCAGCACAGGGACAGGGGGCGTGGAGACCCAGTACTTC. Translated, it gives CASSTGTGGVETQYF.

With regard to this clonotype: A much larger clone is a single base away; this may be a read error. The gene calls are TRBV30 and TRBJ1-1; D call uncertain. The germline V gene has CDR1 GTSNPN and CDR2 SVGIG (reference sequence). The CDR3 loop spans 13 amino acids. V dropped 3 bases and J dropped 4 bases, with 12 bases sitting between them. CDR3 DNA: TGTGCCTGGAGCGAAATACAGAGCACTGAAGCTTTCTTT. Translation: CAWSEIQSTEAFF.

This clonotype was recorded at least ten times. The chain uses TRBV2 and TRBJ2-1; D may be TRBD1 (5 bases). The V and J ends lost 3 bases and 4 bases respectively, with 13 bases between them. The CDR3 is made up of 15 amino acids. Germline loops: CDR1 SNHLY, CDR2 FYNNEI. CDR3 nucleotide sequence: TGTGCCAGCAGTGATCCCAGGGTGACATACAATGAGCAGTTCTTC. Translated, it gives CASSDPRVTYNEQFF.

This clonotype occurred a few times. This chain uses TRBV6-1 with TRBJ1-2; maybe TRBD1 (6 bases). The V gene lost 10 bases and the J gene lost 6 bases, with 18 bases spanning the gap. CDR1 is MNHNS, CDR2 SASEGT, per germline. The CDR3 is 13 residues long. CDR3 region: CATVGARRDGYTF. The CDR3 DNA reads as TGTGCCACCGTGGGGGCCCGAAGAGATGGCTACACCTTC.

The chain couples TRBV19 to TRBJ1-1; D perhaps matches TRBD1 (6 bases). V was trimmed by 3 bases and J by 5 bases, leaving 16 bases between them. Per germline, CDR1 LNHDA and CDR2 SQIVND (reference sequence). The CDR3 runs 15 residues. The DNA for the CDR3 is TGTGCCAGTAGTATGTTACCAGGGGCGGTTACTGAAGCTTTCTTT. It codes for CASSMLPGAVTEAFF.

V gene TRBV20-1 combines with J gene TRBJ2-1; no definite D call. The V end was cut by 6 bases, the J end by 2 bases, with 11 bases between. Germline V gives CDR1 DFQATT, CDR2 SNEGSKA (reference sequence). The CDR3 runs 13 residues. Here the CDR3 reads CSAQRPTYNEQFF. For the CDR3, the DNA is TGCAGTGCCCAGCGACCAACCTACAATGAGCAGTTCTTC.

The chain combines TRBV24-1 with TRBJ2-3; D is perhaps TRBD2 (7 bases). Germline CDR1 KGHDR, CDR2 SFDVKD. The length of the CDR3 is 15 residues. Trimming took 2 bases from V and 4 from J, leaving 12 bases between them. This chain's CDR3 is CATSDSGGPADTQYF. DNA for the CDR3: TGTGCCACCAGTGATTCCGGGGGGCCCGCAGATACGCAGTATTTT.

This chain joins TRBV19 and TRBJ2-7; a possible D gene is TRBD1 (5 bases). V dropped 10 bases and J dropped 5 bases, with 18 bases sitting between them. Germline V gene sequence: CDR1 LNHDA, CDR2 SQIVND (reference sequence). The CDR3 length is 13 residues. The CDR3: CAIRRGSTDEQYF. The CDR3 coding sequence is TGTGCCATTAGAAGGGGATCTACTGACGAGCAGTACTTC.

This clonotype was recorded at least ten times. The chain recombines TRBV18 with TRBJ2-3; D might be TRBD2 (6 bases). Germline loops: CDR1 KGHSH, CDR2 LQKENI. The CDR3 length is 15 residues. Trimming removed 3 bases at V and 0 bases at J, with 10 bases between. Here the CDR3 DNA reads TGTGCCAGCTCACCGGCGGGGACTAGCACAGATACGCAGTATTTT. Translation: CASSPAGTSTDTQYF.